The present T cell receptor (beta chain) was sequenced within a study of technical replicates of blood from several donors. This table comes from immunoSEQ multiplex PCR, and its TCRdb copy is limited to in-frame clones, with some not included. The table records tens of thousands of clones, around 90% of them present only once. The CDR3 totals 16 residues. The V and J ends lost 4 bases and 5 bases, in that order; junction bases with no gene match: 12. Germline CDR1 is SGHDT and CDR2 is YYEEEE. This clonotype originated in a human donor in good health. Some clones in this sample may be carry-over from other donors' samples. Sequenced material: T cells isolated from PBMCs. The V gene is TRBV5-6, the J gene TRBJ2-3; 8 nucleotides align to TRBD2. The CDR3 loop reads CASSHGRAGGRDTQYF. The CDR3 DNA reads as TGTGCCAGCAGCCATGGCCGCGCGGGGGGAAGAGATACGCAGTATTTT.